This passage covers 11 T cell receptor beta chains from one sample sequenced in a study of blood T cell repertoires in COVID-19. Assay used: immunoSEQ multiplex PCR; TCRdb lists only in-frame clones, some missing. The table shows approximately 230,000 clones, with about 79% occurring only once. Sequenced input: peripheral blood. These receptors were collected from a man at least 80 years old with acute or convalescent COVID-19.

Of note for this clone: This CDR3 is also generated by other DNA sequences in the sample. The rearrangement links TRBV18 to TRBJ1-1, with 9 bases matching TRBD1. Germline CDR1 reads KGHSH; CDR2 reads LQKENI. V lost 1 base, J lost 1 base, and 1 base stayed unmatched. The CDR3 has 15 residues. The CDR3 DNA sequence: TGTGCCAGCTCACCACTGGGACAGGGGAACACTGAAGCTTTCTTT. It is translated as CASSPLGQGNTEAFF. The complete variable domain, with remaining parts taken from reference TRBV18 and TRBJ1-1, reads NAGVMQNPRHLVRRRGQEARLRCSPMKGHSHVYWYRQLPEEGLKFMVYLQKENIIDESGMPKERFSAEFPKEGPSILRIQQVVRGDSAAYFCASSPLGQGNTEAFFGQGTRLTVV.

V and J are TRBV5-1 and TRBJ1-2; the D is unclear. The CDR3 runs 13 residues. The V end lost 1 base, the J end lost 3 bases, and 7 bases lay between the germline ends. CDR1 is SGHRS and CDR2 is YFSETQ in the germline V gene. CDR3 protein: CASSLRQDYGYTF. The CDR3 coding sequence is TGCGCCAGCAGCTTGCGACAAGACTATGGCTACACCTTC.

The chain employs TRBV10-3 and TRBJ2-3; 7 nucleotides agree with TRBD2. The CDR3 consists of 17 residues. The junction had 14 bases not matched to a gene; V was cut back by 2 bases and J by 6 bases. CDR1 ENHRY and CDR2 SYGVKD come from the germline V gene. The CDR3 nucleotides are TGTGCCATCAGTGAGCCGCCTGGGCGGGAGCCCCGCGATACGCAGTATTTT. Its translation: CAISEPPGREPRDTQYF.

This clone has just a few counts. The gene calls are TRBV2 and TRBJ1-1; D is undetermined. Looked up from germline, CDR1 is SNHLY and CDR2 is FYNNEI. The CDR3 has 12 residues. Trimming cost V 6 bases and J 4 bases, with 9 bases left between them. The CDR3 protein is CASRGGFTEAFF. The CDR3 region has the DNA TGTGCCAGCAGGGGAGGATTCACTGAAGCTTTCTTT.

The chain employs TRBV28 and TRBJ2-7; TRBD1 agrees at 11 bases. CDR3 length: 15 amino acids. Germline V lookup: CDR1 MDHEN, CDR2 SYDVKM. V gave up 4 bases and J gave up 10 bases; unmatched junction bases: 12. CDR3 coding DNA: TGTGCCAGCAGTTCCTTGGACAGGGGGCCTCTTAAACAGTACTTC. This encodes CASSSLDRGPLKQYF.

The chain uses TRBV20-1 and TRBJ2-7, with D possibly TRBD1 on 6 matching bases. Germline V gene lookup returns CDR1 DFQATT and CDR2 SNEGSKA (reference sequence). The CDR3 consists of 11 residues. Trimming removed 6 bases at V and 6 bases at J, with 12 bases between. The CDR3 region has the DNA TGCAGTGCCGCACAGGGTAGCGAGCAGTACTTC. Translating gives CSAAQGSEQYF.

The chain couples TRBV5-6 to TRBJ1-5; D gene uncertain. Germline V CDR1 and CDR2: SGHDT, YYEEEE. Trimming pared 4 bases from V and 0 bases from J, leaving 11 bases between. The CDR3 has 15 residues. CDR3 loop: CASSQGGYSNQPQHF. The CDR3, as DNA: TGTGCCAGCAGCCAAGGCGGTTATAGCAATCAGCCCCAGCATTTT.

The chain employs TRBV19 and TRBJ2-5; 7 bases align to TRBD2. This CDR3 is built from 15 residues. V was clipped by 5 bases and J by 0 bases; unmatched bases: 6. Per germline, CDR1 LNHDA and CDR2 SQIVND (reference sequence). This CDR3 reads CASSRQGGYQETQYF. The CDR3 DNA is TGTGCCAGTAGTCGCCAGGGAGGGTACCAAGAGACCCAGTACTTC.

A few counts support this clone. V is TRBV6-5 and J is TRBJ1-2; D is perhaps TRBD1 (5 bases). From germline, CDR1 is MNHEY and CDR2 SVGAGI. The ends were cut back, 7 bases at V and 0 bases at J, with 9 bases in the middle. The CDR3 consists of 13 residues. In nucleotides, the CDR3 is TGTGCCAGCACCCGACAGTCTAACTATGGCTACACCTTC. Translated, it gives CASTRQSNYGYTF.

This chain connects TRBV18 to TRBJ1-1; TRBD1 is a possible D gene (5 bases). Germline V lookup: CDR1 KGHSH, CDR2 LQKENI. This CDR3 has 13 residues. V gave up 5 bases and J gave up 6 bases, with 13 bases separating them. CDR3 DNA: TGTGCCAGCTCAACCCTAGGGGAGGCTGAAGCTTTCTTT. As protein: CASSTLGEAEAFF. Combining the CDR3 with reference TRBV18 and TRBJ1-1 gives the whole variable domain NAGVMQNPRHLVRRRGQEARLRCSPMKGHSHVYWYRQLPEEGLKFMVYLQKENIIDESGMPKERFSAEFPKEGPSILRIQQVVRGDSAAYFCASSTLGEAEAFFGQGTRLTVV.

This clone came up once. This chain uses TRBV5-3 with TRBJ2-7; D not resolved. TRBV5-3 is marked as an open reading frame, function uncertain. Trimming took off 2 bases at V and 4 bases at J, with 4 bases between the two ends. The CDR3 is made up of 11 amino acids. The CDR3 sequence is CARSFRYEQYF. The CDR3 DNA is TGTGCCAGAAGCTTCCGGTACGAGCAGTACTTC.